A single sample gave rise to the 8 T cell receptor beta chains below, sequenced in a study of graft-versus-host responses after intestinal transplantation. TCRdb's copy holds only in-frame clones and misses some; the assay was immunoSEQ multiplex PCR. The table has approximately 60,000 clones, approximately 90% seen once. This material consisted of PBMCs, taken 26 days after transplant. Every receptor here comes from a human patient who received an intestinal transplant, so some T cells may come from the graft donor.

The gene calls are TRBV5-1 and TRBJ1-1, with TRBD1 identical over 8 bases. The germline gives CDR1 SGHRS, CDR2 YFSETQ. The CDR3 extends over 13 amino acids. V was pared by 5 bases and J by 1 base, with 1 base of the junction left unmatched. CDR3 nucleotides: TGCGCCAGCAGAGGGACAGGGAACACTGAAGCTTTCTTT. Translating it yields CASRGTGNTEAFF. Together with reference TRBV5-1 and TRBJ1-1, the CDR3 gives the full variable domain: KAGVTQTPRYLIKTRGQQVTLSCSPISGHRSVSWYQQTPGQGLQFLFEYFSETQRNKGNFPGRFSGRQFSNSRSEMNVSTLELGDSALYLCASRGTGNTEAFFGQGTRLTVV.

There are a few counts of this clone. The rearrangement links TRBV4-1 to TRBJ1-2; 10 positions match TRBD1. Germline V lookup: CDR1 MGHRA, CDR2 YSYEKL. Germline trimming cut 4 bases from V and 4 bases from J; bases unmatched to any gene: 6. This CDR3 contains 15 residues. The CDR3 bases are TGCGCCAGCAGCCTCGGGACAGGGGCAGGCTATGGCTACACCTTC. The encoded protein is CASSLGTGAGYGYTF.

A few counts support this clone. The chain is built from TRBV21-1 and TRBJ2-2; the table's TRBD2 call for D was not verified on the DNA. TRBV21-1 counts as a pseudogene. This CDR3 is built from 16 residues. The CDR3: CASSKEGPASSGELFF. CDR3 DNA: TGTGCCAGCAGCAAGGAGGGGCCAGCCTCGAGCGGGGAGCTGTTTTTT.

The chain combines TRBV27 with TRBJ2-7, with D perhaps TRBD1 (9 bases). The CDR3 loop spans 16 amino acids. Germline lookup yields CDR1 MNHEY and CDR2 SMNVEV (reference sequence). The germline V and J ends were trimmed by 5 bases and 0 bases, with 17 bases remaining between them. CDR3 residues: CASSPREGQGSYEQYF. CDR3 nucleotide sequence: TGTGCCAGCAGTCCACGGGAGGGACAGGGCTCCTACGAGCAGTACTTC.

CDR3 nucleotide sequence: TGTGCCAGCAGTTTCTCCGGGACAGGGAATGAAAAACTGTTTTTT. Its translation is CASSFSGTGNEKLFF. The chain links TRBV6-5 to TRBJ1-4; 9 positions match TRBD1. Germline V gives CDR1 MNHEY, CDR2 SVGAGI. Germline trimming cut 4 bases from V and 5 bases from J; bases unmatched to any gene: 5. The CDR3 sequence is 15 residues long.

The chain couples TRBV27 to TRBJ1-6; 9 positions agree with TRBD1. V shed 3 bases and J 7 bases; nucleotides not matched to a gene: 10. CDR1 is MNHEY and CDR2 is SMNVEV in the germline V gene (reference sequence). The CDR3 is made up of 17 amino acids. Here the CDR3 DNA reads TGTGCCAGCAGTTTGGGCCCCCCCACAGGGGGCAATTCACCCCTCCACTTT. Its translation: CASSLGPPTGGNSPLHF.

This clone has just one count. This chain connects TRBV16 to TRBJ1-1; 10 bases fit TRBD1. The CDR3 totals 15 residues. Germline CDR1 reads KGHSY; CDR2 reads FQNENV. The trim removed 0 bases at V and 7 bases at J, leaving 5 bases unmatched. Here the CDR3 reads CASSQSGTGEDEAFF. CDR3 in DNA: TGTGCCAGCAGCCAATCGGGGACAGGGGAAGATGAAGCTTTCTTT.

J is TRBJ2-7 and V is TRBV6-6, with a possible D match to TRBD1 (5 bases). With 6 bases removed from V and 1 base from J, the gap between germline ends came to 16 bases. The CDR3 runs 15 residues. Germline loops: CDR1 MNHNY, CDR2 SVGAGI (reference sequence). CDR3 residues: CASSLLRGPSYEQYV. Here the CDR3 DNA reads TGTGCCAGCAGCCTCCTTAGGGGCCCTTCCTACGAGCAGTACGTC.